This TCR beta chain appears in the sequencing data of a study of blood T cells in healthy people across ages. Study results and caveats: Donors of long life had a larger count of naive CD4+ cells and greater diversity than aged donors.

Comment on this clonotype: Its antigen is unknown.

PCR was performed a second time for about 7 to 11 cycles using a sample-barcoded 5' primer and a J-beta primer mix. Using its own MiXCR run on the 5' RACE reads, TCRdb lists one record per CDR3 protein. The sample yields roughly 1.5 million distinct CDR3 sequences, around 40% seen once. The CDR3 has 13 residues. Germline V CDR1 and CDR2: LNHDA, SQIVND (reference sequence). V lost 6 bases and J lost 7, with 15 bases in between. Each sample yielded at least 6 million isolated PBMCs. The V and J genes are TRBV19 and TRBJ1-1; possible D gene TRBD1, 6 bases. The receptor was isolated from a woman between 18 and 29 years old in good health. The sample consisted of blood. The CDR3 loop is CASSPPGGLEAFF. The CDR3 DNA sequence: TGTGCCAGTAGCCCCCCTGGGGGCCTTGAAGCTTTCTTT.